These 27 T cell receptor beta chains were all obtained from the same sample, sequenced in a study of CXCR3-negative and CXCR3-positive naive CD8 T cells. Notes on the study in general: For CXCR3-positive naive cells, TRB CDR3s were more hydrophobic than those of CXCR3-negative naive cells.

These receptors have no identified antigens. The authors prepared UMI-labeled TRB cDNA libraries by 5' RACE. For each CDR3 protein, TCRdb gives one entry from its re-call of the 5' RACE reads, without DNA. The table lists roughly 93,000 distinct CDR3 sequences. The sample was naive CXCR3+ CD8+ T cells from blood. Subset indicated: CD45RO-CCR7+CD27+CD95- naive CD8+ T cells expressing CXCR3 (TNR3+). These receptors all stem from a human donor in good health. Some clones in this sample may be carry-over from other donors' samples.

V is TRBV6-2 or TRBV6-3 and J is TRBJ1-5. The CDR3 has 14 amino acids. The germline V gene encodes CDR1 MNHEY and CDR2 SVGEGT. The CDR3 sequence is CASSYSKNSGPQHF.

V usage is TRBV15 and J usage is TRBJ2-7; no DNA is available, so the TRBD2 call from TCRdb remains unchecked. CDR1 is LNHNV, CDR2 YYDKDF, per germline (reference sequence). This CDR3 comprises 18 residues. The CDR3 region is CATSTWEASGNPSYEQYF.

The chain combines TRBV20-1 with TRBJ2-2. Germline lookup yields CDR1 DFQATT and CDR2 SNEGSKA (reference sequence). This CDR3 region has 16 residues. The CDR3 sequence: CSARDHRRPNTGELFF.

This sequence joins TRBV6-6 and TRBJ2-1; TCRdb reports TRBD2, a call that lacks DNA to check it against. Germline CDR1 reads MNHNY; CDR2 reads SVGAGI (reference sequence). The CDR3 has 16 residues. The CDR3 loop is CASSYSLAGGLDEQFF.

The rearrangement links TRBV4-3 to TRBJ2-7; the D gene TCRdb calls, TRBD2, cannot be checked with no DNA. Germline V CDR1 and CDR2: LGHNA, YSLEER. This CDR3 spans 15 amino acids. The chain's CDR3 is CASSLLPLSSYEQYF.

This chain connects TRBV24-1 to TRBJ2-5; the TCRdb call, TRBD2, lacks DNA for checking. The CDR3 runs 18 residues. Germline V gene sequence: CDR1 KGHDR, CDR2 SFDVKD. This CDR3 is CATSDALSGLTRGETQYF.

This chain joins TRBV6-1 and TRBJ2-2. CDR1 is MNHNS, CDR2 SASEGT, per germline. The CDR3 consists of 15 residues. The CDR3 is CASSEEAANTGELFF.

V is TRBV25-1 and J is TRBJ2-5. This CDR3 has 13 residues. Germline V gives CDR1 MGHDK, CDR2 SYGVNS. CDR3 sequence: CASSEYSVETQYF.

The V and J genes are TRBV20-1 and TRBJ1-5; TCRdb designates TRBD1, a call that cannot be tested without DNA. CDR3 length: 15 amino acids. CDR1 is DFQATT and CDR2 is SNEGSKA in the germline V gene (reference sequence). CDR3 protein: CSAKPRGSGNQPQHF.

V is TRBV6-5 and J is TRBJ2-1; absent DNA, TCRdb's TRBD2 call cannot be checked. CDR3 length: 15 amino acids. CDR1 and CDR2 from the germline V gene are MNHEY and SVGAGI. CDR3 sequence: CASSYLGERPGEQFF.

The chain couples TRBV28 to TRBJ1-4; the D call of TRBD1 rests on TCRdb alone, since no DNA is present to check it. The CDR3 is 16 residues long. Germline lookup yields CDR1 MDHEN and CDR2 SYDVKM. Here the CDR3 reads CASSLPPTGGSEKLFF.

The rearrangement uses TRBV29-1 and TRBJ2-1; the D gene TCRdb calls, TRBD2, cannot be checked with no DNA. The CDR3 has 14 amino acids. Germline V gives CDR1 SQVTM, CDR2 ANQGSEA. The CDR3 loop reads CSVDASGASYEQFF.

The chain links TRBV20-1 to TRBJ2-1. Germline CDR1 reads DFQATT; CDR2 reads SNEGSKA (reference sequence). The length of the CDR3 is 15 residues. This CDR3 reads CSARSYLSSYNEQFF.

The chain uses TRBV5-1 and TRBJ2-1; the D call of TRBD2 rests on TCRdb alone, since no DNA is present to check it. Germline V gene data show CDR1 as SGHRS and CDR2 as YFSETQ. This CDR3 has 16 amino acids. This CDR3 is CASSLGLAGDYNEQFF.

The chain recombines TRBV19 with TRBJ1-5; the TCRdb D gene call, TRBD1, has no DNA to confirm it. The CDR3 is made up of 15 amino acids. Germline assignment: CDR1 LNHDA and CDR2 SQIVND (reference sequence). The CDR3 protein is CASSPSGYANQPQHF.

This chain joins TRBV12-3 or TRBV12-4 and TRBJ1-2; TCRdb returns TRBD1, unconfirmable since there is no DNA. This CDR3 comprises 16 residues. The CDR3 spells CASSFVSDRSNYGYTF.

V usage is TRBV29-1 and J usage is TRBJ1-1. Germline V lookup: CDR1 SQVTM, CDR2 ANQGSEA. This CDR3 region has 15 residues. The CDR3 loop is CSVEEQTLVNTEAFF.

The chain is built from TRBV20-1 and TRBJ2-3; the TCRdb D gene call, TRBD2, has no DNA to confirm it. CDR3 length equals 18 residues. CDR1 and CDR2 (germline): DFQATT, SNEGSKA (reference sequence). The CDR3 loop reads CSADERDGLSGPTDTQYF.

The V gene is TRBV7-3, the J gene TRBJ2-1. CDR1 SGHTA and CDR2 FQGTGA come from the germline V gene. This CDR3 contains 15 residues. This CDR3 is CASSLNSLLRDEQFF.

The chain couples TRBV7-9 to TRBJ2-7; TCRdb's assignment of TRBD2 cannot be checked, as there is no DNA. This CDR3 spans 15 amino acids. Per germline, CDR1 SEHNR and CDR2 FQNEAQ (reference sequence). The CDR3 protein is CASSRGRRENYEQYF.

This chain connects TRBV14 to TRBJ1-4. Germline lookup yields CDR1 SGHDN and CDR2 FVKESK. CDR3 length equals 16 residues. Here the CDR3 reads CASSQDSVRVNEKLFF.

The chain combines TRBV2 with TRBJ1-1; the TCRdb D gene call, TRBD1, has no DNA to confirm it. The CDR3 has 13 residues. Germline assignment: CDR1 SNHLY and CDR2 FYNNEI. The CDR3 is CASSEVPSSEAFF.

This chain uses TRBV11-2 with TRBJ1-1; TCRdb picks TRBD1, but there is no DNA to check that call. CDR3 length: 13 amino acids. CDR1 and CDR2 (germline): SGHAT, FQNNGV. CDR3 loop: CASSLATGWEAFF.

The CDR3 sequence: CASKGQNYNEQFF. This chain uses TRBV5-4 with TRBJ2-1; as DNA is missing, the TRBD1 call by TCRdb cannot be tested. CDR3 length: 13 residues. Germline CDR1 SGHNT, CDR2 YYREEE (reference sequence).

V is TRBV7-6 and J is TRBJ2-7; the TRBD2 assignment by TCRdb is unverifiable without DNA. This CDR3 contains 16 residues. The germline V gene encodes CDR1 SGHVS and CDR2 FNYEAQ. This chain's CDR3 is CASSPGLAGAPVEQYF.

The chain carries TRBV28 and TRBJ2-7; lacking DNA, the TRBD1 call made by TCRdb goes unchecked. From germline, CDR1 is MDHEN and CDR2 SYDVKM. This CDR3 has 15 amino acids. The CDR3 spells CASSFTGTGAYEQYF.

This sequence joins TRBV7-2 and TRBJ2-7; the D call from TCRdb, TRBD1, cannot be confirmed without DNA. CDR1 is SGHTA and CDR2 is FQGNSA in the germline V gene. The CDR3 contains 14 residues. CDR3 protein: CASSLGGETYEQYF.